This is a list of T cell receptor beta chains from one sample in a study of radiotherapy plus CTLA-4 blockade in lung cancer. Repertoires were generated with immunoSEQ multiplex PCR, while TCRdb's copy carries only in-frame clones and drops some. Altogether 30,000 to 45,000 clones are present, roughly 72% being singletons, with the ten largest covering about a tenth. Sample: peripheral blood, taken from a patient treated with radiotherapy plus ipilimumab. Receptors were obtained from a human donor with non-small cell lung cancer who had stable disease on radiotherapy plus ipilimumab. Both conserved end residues are part of each CDR3. D genes are given only for firm matches. Only part of the rows carry a size: once, few, many, or a class if the clone is expanded.

j_call,clone_size,v_call,d_call,cdr3_aa,cdr3_nt
TRBJ2-2,-,TRBV10-3,-,CAISEMGQRIGELFF,TGTGCCATCAGTGAGATGGGACAAAGAATCGGGGAGCTGTTTTTT
TRBJ2-1,-,TRBV7-9,TRBD1,CASSLGAGGGYNEQFF,TGTGCCAGCAGCTTAGGCGCAGGGGGCGGCTACAATGAGCAGTTCTTC
TRBJ2-3,-,TRBV7-2,-,CASSMQWASMGNTQYF,TGTGCCAGCAGCATGCAATGGGCTAGCATGGGTAATACGCAGTATTTT
TRBJ1-1,few,TRBV2,TRBD1,CASSAGQGRAFF,TGTGCCAGCAGCGCGGGACAGGGCAGAGCTTTCTTT
TRBJ2-7,-,TRBV11-1,TRBD1,CASSLKGQGWSEQYF,TGTGCCAGCAGCTTGAAGGGACAGGGTTGGAGTGAGCAGTACTTC
TRBJ2-1,-,TRBV7-2,TRBD2,CASSFASGGARGEQFF,TGTGCCAGCAGCTTTGCTAGCGGGGGGGCTCGTGGTGAGCAGTTCTTC
TRBJ2-5,-,TRBV5-4,TRBD2,CASSPGTSGRKTEETQYF,TGTGCCAGCAGCCCCGGGACTAGCGGGAGAAAAACAGAAGAGACCCAGTACTTC
TRBJ2-1,-,TRBV5-4,TRBD2,CASSLSTSGANEQFF,TGTGCCAGCAGCTTAAGTACTAGCGGGGCCAATGAGCAGTTCTTC
TRBJ1-2,once,TRBV18,-,CASSPPERGAYDYTF,TGTGCCAGCTCACCACCGGAGCGGGGGGCCTATGACTACACCTTC
TRBJ1-6,-,TRBV11-2,-,CASSQQAPYNSPLHF,TGTGCCAGCAGCCAACAGGCACCCTATAATTCACCCCTCCACTTT
TRBJ2-3,-,TRBV7-2,TRBD1,CASSRGTGRTDTQYF,TGTGCCAGCAGCCGGGGGACAGGGAGGACAGATACGCAGTATTTT
TRBJ2-5,-,TRBV2,TRBD2,CASTRPGLAEETQYF,TGTGCCAGCACCCGTCCGGGACTAGCGGAGGAGACCCAGTACTTC
TRBJ1-1,-,TRBV30,-,CAWSGPRTEAFF,TGTGCCTGGAGTGGCCCGCGGACTGAAGCTTTCTTT
TRBJ2-2,-,TRBV14,TRBD1,CASSRQGGTGELFF,TGTGCCAGCAGCCGACAGGGTGGCACCGGGGAGCTGTTTTTT
TRBJ2-1,-,TRBV5-1,TRBD1,CASSATGMQFF,TGCGCCAGCAGCGCGACAGGGATGCAGTTCTTC
TRBJ2-7,-,TRBV19,-,CASSIKQDYEQYF,TGTGCCAGTAGTATCAAACAGGACTACGAGCAGTACTTC
TRBJ2-3,-,TRBV7-9,-,CASSWGEHPSTDTQYF,TGTGCCAGCAGCTGGGGGGAGCACCCTAGCACAGATACGCAGTATTTT
TRBJ1-2,-,TRBV25-1,-,CASSEATLRYGYTF,TGTGCCAGCAGTGAAGCGACTCTGAGGTATGGCTACACCTTC
TRBJ2-7,-,TRBV5-1,TRBD1,CASSFGQATYEQYF,TGCGCCAGCAGCTTCGGACAGGCTACCTACGAGCAGTACTTC
TRBJ1-6,once,TRBV6-1,TRBD1,CASSGRGTGLSSYNSPLHF,TGTGCCAGCAGTGGAAGAGGGACAGGGCTGAGCTCCTATAATTCACCCCTCCACTTT
TRBJ2-7,-,TRBV5-8,-,CASSHWVRGPNYEQYF,TGTGCCAGCAGCCATTGGGTAAGGGGCCCCAACTACGAGCAGTACTTC
TRBJ1-5,few,TRBV30,-,CAWTRQGGGPQHF,TGTGCCTGGACCCGGCAGGGTGGCGGGCCCCAGCATTTT
TRBJ1-1,-,TRBV7-9,-,CASSYLGRRNTEAFF,TGTGCCAGCAGCTACCTGGGGCGGAGGAACACTGAAGCTTTCTTT
TRBJ1-1,-,TRBV2,TRBD1,CASTLRGRVNTEAFF,TGTGCCAGCACTTTAAGGGGGCGAGTGAACACTGAAGCTTTCTTT
TRBJ2-1,-,TRBV19,-,CASSSFPSYNEQFF,TGTGCCAGTAGTTCCTTCCCGTCCTACAATGAGCAGTTCTTC
TRBJ1-6,many,TRBV15,TRBD1,CATSRAGTGVSPLHF,TGTGCCACCAGCAGGGCCGGGACAGGGGTATCACCCCTCCACTTT
TRBJ2-2,few,TRBV6-4,-,CASSRDTGATGELFF,TGTGCCAGCAGTCGTGACACTGGGGCTACCGGGGAGCTGTTTTTT
TRBJ1-2,few,TRBV5-6,TRBD1,CASSWDRTYGYTF,TGTGCCAGCAGCTGGGACAGAACCTATGGCTACACCTTC
TRBJ1-5,-,TRBV18,-,CASSQWGGNQPQHF,TGTGCCAGCTCACAATGGGGGGGGAATCAGCCCCAGCATTTT
TRBJ2-4,-,TRBV27,TRBD2,CASSSTPDGRIQYF,TGTGCCAGCAGTTCGACCCCAGACGGGAGGATTCAGTACTTC
TRBJ2-6,-,TRBV13,-,CASSRRGSGANVLTF,TGTGCCAGCAGCAGGAGGGGCTCTGGGGCCAACGTCCTGACTTTC
TRBJ2-7,-,TRBV27,TRBD1,CASRAGQGSYEQYF,TGTGCCAGCAGGGCGGGACAGGGGAGCTACGAGCAGTACTTC